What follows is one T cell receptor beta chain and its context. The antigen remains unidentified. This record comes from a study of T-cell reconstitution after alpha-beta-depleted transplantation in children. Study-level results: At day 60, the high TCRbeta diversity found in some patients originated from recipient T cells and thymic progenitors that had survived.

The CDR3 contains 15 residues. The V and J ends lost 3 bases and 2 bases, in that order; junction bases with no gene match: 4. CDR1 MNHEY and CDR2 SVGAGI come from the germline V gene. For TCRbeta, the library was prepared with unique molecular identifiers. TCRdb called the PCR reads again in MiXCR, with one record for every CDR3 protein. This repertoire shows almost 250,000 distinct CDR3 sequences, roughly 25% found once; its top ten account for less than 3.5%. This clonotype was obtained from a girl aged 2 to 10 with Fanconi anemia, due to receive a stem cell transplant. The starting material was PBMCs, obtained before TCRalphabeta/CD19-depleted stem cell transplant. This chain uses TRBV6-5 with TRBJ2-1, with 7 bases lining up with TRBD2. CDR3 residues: CASSYSAGTYNEQFF. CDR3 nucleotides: TGTGCCAGCAGTTATTCAGCGGGGACCTACAATGAGCAGTTCTTC.